What follows describes a single T cell receptor (beta chain). Its specific antigen is unknown. One base away there is no much larger clone; base qualities are not given. TCRbeta CDR3 regions were amplified from genomic DNA by means of the immunoSEQ Assay, a bias-controlled multiplex PCR. The original pipeline was this. The number of nucleated cells in each sample was estimated from the amplification of reference gene primers within the assay. To quantify the absolute abundance of each unique TCRbeta CDR3 rearrangement, sequence reads were collapsed and filtered. For each sample, productive Simpson clonality was calculated as the square root of Simpson's diversity index over productive rearrangements. This immuneACCESS table, as held by TCRdb, lists in-frame sequences with V and J called but not all clones. Of the missing ones, under half trace to an unresolved V gene in checked studies; the others have no known cause. V and J calls and clone size are copied from that table; D and trimming were computed from the DNA. A total of more than 200,000 clones appear in this sample, 87% of them only once. The top ten clonotypes cover 7% to 8.5% of the sample.

The data were obtained in a study of blood T cell repertoires in COVID-19 (TCRdb year 2020). In the study overall: Recovered participants in ImmuneRACE Cohort 3 were defined by two consecutive negative NP/OP PCR tests, clearance by a healthcare professional, or resolution of symptoms. Where available, HLA class I and class II types were obtained from metadata supplied by the sample provider rather than from assay-based typing. Deeply sampled blood TCRbeta repertoires from subjects exposed to, actively infected with, or recovered from COVID-19 were included in the dataset. Collaborator samples came from the United States, Italy and Spain and covered acute and convalescent phases of COVID-19. The prospective study material was composed of cDNA or gDNA derived from T cells, B-cell-depleted T cells, or PBMCs. The repertoires were made available in a free public database intended to serve as a resource for research on the immune response to SARS-CoV-2. The sample metadata nearly always contained a de-identified subject ID, COVID-19 status, age in years and sex. Samples came from the ongoing ImmuneRACE study (first 160 participants) plus 1,254 subjects from 6 global collaborators. Study-wide conclusions, independent of this receptor: Clinical and demographic metadata were provided uncurated, with the amount varying by source and participant.

Participants in the prospective study were enrolled through a virtual design, were aged roughly 18 to 100 years, and lived in 24 United States geographic areas. Cohort assignment in the prospective study relied on participant-reported clinical history from a screening survey and a study questionnaire. In the prospective study, whole blood, serum and a nasopharyngeal or oropharyngeal swab were collected from each participant by mobile phlebotomists. Over a roughly two-month period, participants in the prospective study had the option of providing additional blood draws and questionnaires. Before DNA extraction, blood samples from the prospective study were shipped at room temperature or frozen. Trimming takes 1 base from V and 1 base from J, and the germline ends sit 19 bases apart. The CDR3 runs 18 residues from the cysteine to the phenylalanine. This entry keeps only the CDR3 DNA: 54 bases, framed from base 1. CDR1 and CDR2 were assigned from the germline V gene as SGHVS and FQNEAQ.

This sequence uses TRBV7-8 and TRBJ1-1; a confident D gene designation cannot be given. The clonotype was recovered from a man aged 30 to 39 in a cohort exposed to, infected with or recovered from COVID-19 (not recorded which). The sequenced sample was PBMCs or T cells enriched from blood (not recorded which). CDR3 loop: CASSLVLGKGGGNTEAFF. The DNA reads as follows: TGTGCCAGCAGCTTAGTGTTGGGGAAGGGAGGAGGGAACACTGAAGCTTTCTTT.